The rows below give T cell receptor beta chains drawn from one sample of a study of cytotoxic CD8 clonotypes in ibrutinib-treated CLL. Assay used: immunoSEQ multiplex PCR; TCRdb lists only in-frame clones, some missing. The profile covers 150,000 to 200,000 clones, with over 75% appearing a single time and approximately 3% taken by the ten largest. This material consisted of PBMCs, taken at disease progression, from a patient treated with ibrutinib. All receptors derive from a human donor with chronic lymphocytic leukemia. Both conserved end residues are trimmed from each CDR3.

TRBJ1-1 | TRBV5-6 | ASSGAWGTEAF
TRBJ1-1 | TRBV5-5 | ASSSGQITEAF
TRBJ2-7 | TRBV7-9 | ASSLYDSQAYEQY
TRBJ2-5 | TRBV5-1 | ASSFLETQY
TRBJ1-2 | TRBV6-5 | ASSLKGVNYGYT
TRBJ2-2 | TRBV5-1 | ASSLKTSGWTTGELF
TRBJ2-1 | TRBV30 | AWSKWEARRDEQF
TRBJ2-7 | TRBV6-1 | ASRGSGTGGYEQY
TRBJ2-7 | TRBV7-2 | ASSPRSDVVEQY
TRBJ2-1 | TRBV20-1 | SASPAAQF
TRBJ2-5 | TRBV6-1 | ASSEGGRSGETQY
TRBJ2-7 | TRBV6-5 | ASSSPETSSYEQY
TRBJ1-2 | TRBV2 | ASSGPTGNYGYT
TRBJ2-2 | TRBV9 | ASSADSRGTGELF
TRBJ1-3 | TRBV6-4 | ASSEGHGRGNTIY
TRBJ2-3 | TRBV9 | ASSSRLAGETDTQY
TRBJ2-1 | TRBV28 | ASSLLTHEQF
TRBJ2-3 | TRBV6-6 | ASRRSGSTDTQY
TRBJ2-5 | TRBV2 | ASSWDGLVLN
TRBJ2-2 | TRBV6-5 | ASSYRGGLGGELF
TRBJ2-3 | TRBV5-1 | ASSLDRGQDTQY
TRBJ1-5 | TRBV15 | ATSREIERQPQH
TRBJ2-3 | TRBV6-6 | ASSSAGTDTQY
TRBJ2-7 | TRBV6-1 | ATRGTGHPWEQY
TRBJ2-2 | TRBV7-2 | ASSLAGTANTGELF